This T cell receptor (beta chain) was sequenced during a study of cytomegalovirus exposure and HLA in healthy donors. Whole-study findings and limits: V- and J-gene trimming in TCR beta was tied to a missense DCLRE1C variant by an analysis performed later. A prior analysis recorded that most TCR beta V segments were productive about 87% or about 30% of the time.

A note on this clone: Its antigen is not known.

The PCR made use of 60 Vbeta and 13 Jbeta primers. TCRdb keeps only in-frame clones here, not all; method: immunoSEQ multiplex PCR. In the table there are around 130,000 clones, 75% to 90% of which are singletons. The junction had 10 bases not matched to a gene; V was cut back by 4 bases and J by 5 bases. Germline lookup yields CDR1 SGHTA and CDR2 FQGTGA. The CDR3 loop spans 15 amino acids. Sample: PBMCs. This TCR came from a man aged 40-49 years in good health and CMV-seronegative. The V and J genes are TRBV7-3 and TRBJ2-7, with 8 bases fitting TRBD2. CDR3 amino acids: CASSSTQREKHEQYF. Written as DNA, the CDR3 is TGTGCCAGCAGCTCCACCCAGCGGGAGAAGCACGAGCAGTACTTC.